Shown below are 18 T cell receptor beta chains from a single sample sequenced in a study of shared clonotypes between healthy human individuals. Only in-frame clones appear in the TCRdb table, and some are missing; sequencing was by immunoSEQ multiplex PCR. The sample holds about 1 million clones; 60% to 80% are singletons and the top ten take approximately 1.5%. The sequencing input was memory CD4+ T cells sorted from blood. Subset defined: CD45RA-negative fraction. The receptor source for this set is a man between 18 and 29 years old in good health.

Worth noting for this clone: Other DNA variants within this sample encode the same CDR3. The V and J genes are TRBV30 and TRBJ2-3; D not resolved. Germline CDR1 GTSNPN, CDR2 SVGIG (reference sequence). The CDR3 totals 11 residues. Between the trimmed V and J ends, which lost 3 bases and 3 bases, there was a span of 4 bases. CDR3 in amino acids: CAWRGTDTQYF. For the CDR3, the DNA is TGTGCCTGGAGGGGAACAGATACGCAGTATTTT.

The CDR3 is CASSVQGDFYEQYF. Here the CDR3 DNA reads TGTGCCAGTAGTGTACAGGGGGATTTTTACGAGCAGTACTTC. The V and J genes are TRBV19 and TRBJ2-7, with 8 positions matching TRBD1. The ends lost 5 bases at V and 4 bases at J; junction bases unmatched: 7. CDR1 is LNHDA, CDR2 SQIVND, per germline (reference sequence). This CDR3 has 14 amino acids.

The gene calls are TRBV19 and TRBJ2-7; the D gene is possibly TRBD1 (6 bases). Trimming took off 5 bases at V and 0 bases at J, with 17 bases between the two ends. Germline CDR1 LNHDA, CDR2 SQIVND (reference sequence). The length of the CDR3 is 16 residues. CDR3 region: CASSRSSGVPSYEQYF. The DNA of the CDR3 is TGTGCCAGTAGTCGGTCCTCAGGGGTCCCCTCCTACGAGCAGTACTTC.

The chain uses TRBV6-5 and TRBJ2-7; D is possibly TRBD1 (5 bases). Germline values: CDR1 MNHEY, CDR2 SVGAGI. V was clipped by 11 bases and J by 1 base, with 15 bases between them. This CDR3 is built from 13 residues. CDR3 loop: CAALNTGSYEQYF. In DNA, the CDR3 is TGTGCCGCCCTAAATACAGGTTCCTACGAGCAGTACTTC.

The rearrangement uses TRBV30 and TRBJ1-3; TRBD1 matches at 7 bases. V lost 2 bases, J lost 4 bases, and 11 bases stayed unmatched. Germline V gives CDR1 GTSNPN, CDR2 SVGIG (reference sequence). The CDR3 has 16 residues. CDR3 loop: CAWSQGRGLSGNTIYF. CDR3 nucleotide sequence: TGTGCCTGGAGTCAAGGCAGGGGGTTATCGGGAAACACCATATATTTT.

The chain joins TRBV4-3 to TRBJ2-3; 12 bases are a match to TRBD2. V lost 8 bases, J lost 4 bases, and 4 bases stayed unmatched. Germline CDR1 reads LGHNA; CDR2 reads YSLEER. This CDR3 has 14 amino acids. The CDR3 nucleotides are TGCGCCAGCGGTCGACTAGCGGGAGCAGATACGCAGTATTTT. This translates into CASGRLAGADTQYF.

The rearrangement links TRBV4-1 to TRBJ2-5; 8 positions agree with TRBD1. The CDR3 totals 14 residues. Germline V gene lookup returns CDR1 MGHRA and CDR2 YSYEKL. Unmatched junction bases numbered 11, after V lost 0 bases and J lost 14 bases. The CDR3 region is CASSQDRVMGQVYF. The CDR3 nucleotides are TGCGCCAGCAGCCAAGATCGTGTGATGGGACAGGTCTACTTC.

The chain couples TRBV7-9 to TRBJ2-3, with TRBD1 matching over 7 bases. Trimming at V came to 1 base and at J to 2 bases, leaving 6 bases not matched to a gene. The CDR3 consists of 16 residues. Germline-derived CDR1 and CDR2 are SEHNR and FQNEAQ (reference sequence). The CDR3 nucleotides read TGTGCCAGCAGCTTAGGGTCGGGACAGATCACAGATACGCAGTATTTT. It translates to CASSLGSGQITDTQYF.

This clone was seen more than once but under ten times. The V and J genes are TRBV5-1 and TRBJ2-3, with 9 bases that match TRBD2. The germline gives CDR1 SGHRS, CDR2 YFSETQ. V dropped 2 bases and J dropped 4; count of bases not matched to a gene: 5. This CDR3 comprises 15 residues. In DNA form, the CDR3 reads TGCGCCAGCAGCTTACGCGGGAGGGCATCAGATACGCAGTATTTT. It is translated as CASSLRGRASDTQYF.

V usage is TRBV27 and J usage is TRBJ2-1; 8 nucleotides agree with TRBD2. This CDR3 region has 14 residues. Trimming cost V 5 bases and J 8 bases; bases outside gene matches: 8. Looked up from germline, CDR1 is MNHEY and CDR2 is SMNVEV (reference sequence). In nucleotides, the CDR3 is TGTGCCAGCAGTCTCCAGCGGGAGTACGATGAGCAGTTCTTC. The encoded protein is CASSLQREYDEQFF.

Points on this clone: The identical CDR3 is also encoded by other nucleotide sequences in the sample. The J gene is TRBJ1-2, the V gene TRBV28; D gene unclear. This CDR3 is 12 amino acids long. CDR1 is MDHEN and CDR2 is SYDVKM in the germline V gene. V was pared by 5 bases and J by 4 bases, with 8 bases between. CDR3 in DNA: TGTGCCAGCAGTCGACAAGGCTATGGCTACACCTTC. This gives the protein CASSRQGYGYTF.

The V gene is TRBV29-1, the J gene TRBJ1-2; D possibly corresponds to TRBD1 (5 bases). Germline CDR1 reads SQVTM; CDR2 reads ANQGSEA. Deletions cut 4 bases from V and 4 bases from J, with 10 bases between. This CDR3 spans 12 amino acids. The CDR3 DNA reads TGCAGCGTTGGGAGGGGCCTCTATGGCTACACCTTC. Translating gives CSVGRGLYGYTF.

The chain employs TRBV6-1 and TRBJ2-3; 9 bases agree with TRBD2. V was pared by 11 bases and J by 0 bases, with 9 bases of the junction left unmatched. The CDR3 extends over 15 amino acids. CDR1 and CDR2 (germline): MNHNS, SASEGT. DNA for the CDR3: TGTGCCGGCCTAACTACTAGCGGGAGCACAGATACGCAGTATTTT. It is translated as CAGLTTSGSTDTQYF.

The DNA of the CDR3 is TGTGCCAGCAGTCCGGGACCCTCACACGGAAAACTGTTTTTT. This translates into CASSPGPSHGKLFF. The V and J genes are TRBV27 and TRBJ1-4; D perhaps matches TRBD1 (5 bases). The CDR3 has 14 residues. V lost 5 bases, J lost 10 bases, and 17 bases lay in between. Germline CDR1 reads MNHEY; CDR2 reads SMNVEV (reference sequence).

The rearrangement joins TRBV28 to TRBJ1-4, with TRBD1 identical over 11 bases. Germline CDR1 reads MDHEN; CDR2 reads SYDVKM. V trimming: 5 bases; J trimming: 8 bases; junction bases outside the gene matches: 10. The CDR3 is 16 residues long. The DNA of the CDR3 is TGTGCCAGCAGTCTAACCGGACAGGGGGCGCAGGAAAAACTGTTTTTT. Translated, it gives CASSLTGQGAQEKLFF.

With respect to this clone: The same CDR3 can be traced to other DNA sequences in this sample. The gene calls are TRBV29-1 and TRBJ2-1, with D hard to call. The V end was cut by 6 bases, the J end by 7 bases, with 13 bases between. The CDR3 contains 12 residues. Germline values: CDR1 SQVTM, CDR2 ANQGSEA. CDR3 protein: CSVGRIGNEQFF. CDR3 nucleotide sequence: TGCAGCGTAGGACGAATTGGGAATGAGCAGTTCTTC.

The chain employs TRBV19 and TRBJ1-4, with 7 bases lining up with TRBD1. Trimming cost V 4 bases and J 8 bases; bases outside gene matches: 16. Germline CDR1 is LNHDA and CDR2 is SQIVND (reference sequence). The CDR3 runs to 17 residues. CDR3 in DNA: TGTGCCAGTAGTAGAGTGGGCTTTAGGGACAGTGACGAAAAACTGTTTTTT. It specifies CASSRVGFRDSDEKLFF.

The CDR3 loop reads CASASGENYYNEQFF. CDR3 DNA sequence: TGCGCCAGCGCCTCCGGGGAGAACTACTACAATGAGCAGTTCTTC. The chain is built from TRBV5-1 and TRBJ2-1; perhaps TRBD2 as D (5 bases). The CDR3 loop spans 15 amino acids. Trimming took 7 bases from V and 3 from J, leaving 17 bases between them. Germline V gene sequence: CDR1 SGHRS, CDR2 YFSETQ.